This section outlines one T cell receptor beta chain sequence together with its context. Its antigen remains unidentified. This specimen comes from a study of cytomegalovirus exposure and HLA in healthy donors. Between the trimmed V and J ends, which lost 2 bases and 7 bases, there was a span of 19 bases. There are 15 residues in the CDR3. Germline V gene data show CDR1 as SGHRS and CDR2 as YFSETQ. The study, taken as a whole, reports: Later on, an analysis showed TCR association rates differing by HLA locus, with DRB1 the most and HLA-C the fewest. In an earlier analysis, productive rearrangement rates for most beta V segments clustered near 87% or 30%. In the analysis, some V segments, TRBV6-2 and TRBV6-3 included, were excluded as indistinguishable.

Primers included in the PCR were 60 Vbeta and 13 Jbeta primers. Assay: immunoSEQ multiplex PCR; the TCRdb copy retains only in-frame clones and omits some. The data hold 110,000 to 150,000 clones, with approximately 80% observed a single time. The source material was PBMCs. This TCR was recovered from a female donor in good health and CMV-seronegative. The chain combines TRBV5-1 with TRBJ2-7; D may be TRBD2 (5 bases). In DNA form, the CDR3 reads TGCGCCAGCAGCTTCGGACGGAGGTTAGTAAGGGAGCAGTACTTC. This gives the protein CASSFGRRLVREQYF.